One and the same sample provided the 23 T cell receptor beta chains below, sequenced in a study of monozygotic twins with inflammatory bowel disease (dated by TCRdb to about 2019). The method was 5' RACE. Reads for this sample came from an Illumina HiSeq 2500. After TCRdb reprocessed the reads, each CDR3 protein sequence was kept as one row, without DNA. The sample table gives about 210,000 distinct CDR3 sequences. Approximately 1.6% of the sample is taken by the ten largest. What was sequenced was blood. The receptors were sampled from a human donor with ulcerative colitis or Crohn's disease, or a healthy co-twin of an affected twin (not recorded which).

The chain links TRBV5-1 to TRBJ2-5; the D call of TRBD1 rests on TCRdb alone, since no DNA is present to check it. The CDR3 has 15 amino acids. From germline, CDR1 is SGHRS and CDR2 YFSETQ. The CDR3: CASSIDRGSEETQYF.

CDR3 sequence: CASSPLQGYEQYF. This chain links TRBV7-7 with TRBJ2-7; checking the TCRdb D call of TRBD1 is not possible without DNA. Germline assignment: CDR1 SSHAT and CDR2 FNYEAQ (reference sequence). The CDR3 sequence is 13 residues long.

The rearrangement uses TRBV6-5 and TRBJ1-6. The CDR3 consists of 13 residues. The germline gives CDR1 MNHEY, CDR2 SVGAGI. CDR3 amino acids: CASNKGNNSPLHF.

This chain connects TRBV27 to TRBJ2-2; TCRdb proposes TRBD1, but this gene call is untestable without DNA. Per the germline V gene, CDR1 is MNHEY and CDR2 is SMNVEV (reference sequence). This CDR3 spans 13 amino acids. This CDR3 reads CAIQGSNTGELFF.

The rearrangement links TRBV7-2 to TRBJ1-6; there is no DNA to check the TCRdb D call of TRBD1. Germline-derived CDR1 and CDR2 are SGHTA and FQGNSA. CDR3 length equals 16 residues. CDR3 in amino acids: CASSSSVGVGNSPLHF.

This CDR3 reads CASSLVAQGDYGYTF. This rearrangement joins TRBV11-2 to TRBJ1-2; there is no DNA to check the TCRdb D call of TRBD1. CDR1 is SGHAT and CDR2 is FQNNGV in the germline V gene. There are 15 residues in the CDR3.

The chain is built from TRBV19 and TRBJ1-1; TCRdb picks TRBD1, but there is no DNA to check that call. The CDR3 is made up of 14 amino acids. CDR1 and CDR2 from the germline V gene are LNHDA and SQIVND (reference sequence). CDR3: CASTTGDPGTEAFF.

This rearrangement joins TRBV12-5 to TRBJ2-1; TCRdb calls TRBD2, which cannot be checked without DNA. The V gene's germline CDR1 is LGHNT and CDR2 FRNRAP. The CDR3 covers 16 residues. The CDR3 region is CASGRPLAGIYNEQFF. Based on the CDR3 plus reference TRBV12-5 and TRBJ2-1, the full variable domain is DARVTQTPRHKVTEMGQEVTMRCQPILGHNTVFWYRQTMMQGLELLAYFRNRAPLDDSGMPKDRFSAEMPDATLATLKIQPSEPRDSAVYFCASGRPLAGIYNEQFFGPGTRLTVL.

The CDR3 spells CASSLQRTSGGTDTQYF. The chain has TRBV5-1 and TRBJ2-3; lacking DNA, the TRBD2 call made by TCRdb goes unchecked. CDR1 and CDR2 (germline): SGHRS, YFSETQ. This CDR3 has 17 residues.

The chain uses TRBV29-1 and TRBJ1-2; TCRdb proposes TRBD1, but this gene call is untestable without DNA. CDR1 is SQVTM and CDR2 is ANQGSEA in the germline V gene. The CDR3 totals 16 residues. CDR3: CSVEPQGTGDFYGYTF.

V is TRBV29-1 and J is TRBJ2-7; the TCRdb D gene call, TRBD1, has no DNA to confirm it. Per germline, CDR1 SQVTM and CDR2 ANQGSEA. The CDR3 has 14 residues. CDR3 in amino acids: CSVAGDTSSYEQYF.

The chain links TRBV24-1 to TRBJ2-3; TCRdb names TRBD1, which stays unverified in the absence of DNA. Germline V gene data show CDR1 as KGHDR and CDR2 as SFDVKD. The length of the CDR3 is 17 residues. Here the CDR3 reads CATSDPRGATSTDTQYF.

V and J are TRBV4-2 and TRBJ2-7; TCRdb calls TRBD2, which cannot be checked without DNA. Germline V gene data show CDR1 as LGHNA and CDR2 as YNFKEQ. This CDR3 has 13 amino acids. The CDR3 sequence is CASSQESEGGQYF.

The CDR3 protein is CSARFAGSYNEQFF. The rearrangement links TRBV20-1 to TRBJ2-1; there is no DNA to check the TCRdb D call of TRBD2. Germline-derived CDR1 and CDR2 are DFQATT and SNEGSKA (reference sequence). CDR3 length: 14 residues.

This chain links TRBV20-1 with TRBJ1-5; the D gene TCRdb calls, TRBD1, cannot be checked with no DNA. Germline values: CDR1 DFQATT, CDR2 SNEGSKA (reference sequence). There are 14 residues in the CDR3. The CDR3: CSAVGDRGGQPQHF.

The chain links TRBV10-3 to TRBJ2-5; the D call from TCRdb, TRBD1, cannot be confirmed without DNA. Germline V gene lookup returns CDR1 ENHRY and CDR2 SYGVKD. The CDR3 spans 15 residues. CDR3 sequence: CAISRAGLVEETQYF.

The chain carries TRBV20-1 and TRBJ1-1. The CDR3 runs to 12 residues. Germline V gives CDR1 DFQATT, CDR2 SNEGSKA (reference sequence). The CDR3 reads CSASRLNTEAFF.

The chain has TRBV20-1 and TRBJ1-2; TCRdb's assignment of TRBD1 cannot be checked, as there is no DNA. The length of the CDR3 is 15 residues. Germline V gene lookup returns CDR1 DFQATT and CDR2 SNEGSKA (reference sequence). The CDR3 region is CSARFTRGEHYGYTF.

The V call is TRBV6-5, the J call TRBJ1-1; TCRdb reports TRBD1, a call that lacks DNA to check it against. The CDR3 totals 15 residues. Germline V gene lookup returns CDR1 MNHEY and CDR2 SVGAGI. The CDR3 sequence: CASSYSDSQNTEAFF.

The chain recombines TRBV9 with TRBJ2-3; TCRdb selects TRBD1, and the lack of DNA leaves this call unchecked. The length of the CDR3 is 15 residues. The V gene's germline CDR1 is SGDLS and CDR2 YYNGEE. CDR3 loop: CASSVVGRSTDTQYF.

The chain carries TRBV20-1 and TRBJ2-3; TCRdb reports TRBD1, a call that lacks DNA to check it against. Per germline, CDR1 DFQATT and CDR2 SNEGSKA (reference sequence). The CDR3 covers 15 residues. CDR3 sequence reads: CSANTGAIVTDTQYF.

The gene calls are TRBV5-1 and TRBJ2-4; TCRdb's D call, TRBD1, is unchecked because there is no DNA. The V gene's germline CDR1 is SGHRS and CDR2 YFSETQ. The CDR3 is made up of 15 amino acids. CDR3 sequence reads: CASTEIPGQINIQYF. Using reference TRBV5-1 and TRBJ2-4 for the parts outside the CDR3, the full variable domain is KAGVTQTPRYLIKTRGQQVTLSCSPISGHRSVSWYQQTPGQGLQFLFEYFSETQRNKGNFPGRFSGRQFSNSRSEMNVSTLELGDSALYLCASTEIPGQINIQYFGAGTRLSVL.

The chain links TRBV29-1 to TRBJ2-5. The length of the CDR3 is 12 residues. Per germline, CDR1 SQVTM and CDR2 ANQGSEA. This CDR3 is CSVEGRQETQYF.